Each of the 14 T cell receptor beta chains below was sequenced from the same sample in a study of T cell responses to AZD1222 COVID-19 vaccine. Method: immunoSEQ multiplex PCR; TCRdb's copy keeps in-frame clones and lacks some. The table records roughly 150,000 clones, about nine tenths of them present only once. The sample was peripheral blood, taken on day 0 of AZD1222 vaccination. The receptors originated from an adult in good health.

The chain is built from TRBV10-3 and TRBJ2-1; D ambiguous. Germline CDR1 is ENHRY and CDR2 is SYGVKD. V gave up 4 bases and J gave up 5 bases, with 9 bases separating them. The CDR3 contains 13 residues. The DNA for the CDR3 is TGTGCCATCAGTGCCGGAAAAGACAATGAGCAGTTCTTC. This codes for CAISAGKDNEQFF.

This clone was picked up one time. The chain links TRBV9 to TRBJ2-1, with TRBD2 identical over 7 bases. Germline V gene sequence: CDR1 SGDLS, CDR2 YYNGEE. The junction had 6 bases not matched to a gene; V was cut back by 2 bases and J by 7 bases. The CDR3 contains 14 residues. CDR3 region: CASSVGGRGNEQFF. The CDR3 DNA reads as TGTGCCAGCAGCGTCGGCGGGAGAGGGAATGAGCAGTTCTTC.

The CDR3 protein is CASRTGAFSGNTIYF. CDR3 bases: TGTGCCAGCAGAACAGGGGCTTTCTCTGGAAACACCATATATTTT. The chain carries TRBV7-9 and TRBJ1-3; TRBD1 aligns across 7 bases. The V segment lost 6 bases and the J segment 0 bases; nucleotides outside the gene matches: 5. Germline-derived CDR1 and CDR2 are SEHNR and FQNEAQ (reference sequence). The CDR3 totals 15 residues. Full variable domain (remainder filled in from reference TRBV7-9 and TRBJ1-3): DTGVSQNPRHKITKRGQNVTFRCDPISEHNRLYWYRQTLGQGPEFLTYFQNEAQLEKSRLLSDRFSAERPKGSFSTLEIQRTEQGDSAMYLCASRTGAFSGNTIYFGEGSWLTVV.

To note about this clone: One end of the junction fails to match germline, which may point to a read error. This sequence joins TRBV5-4 and TRBJ2-7, with TRBD1 matching over 8 bases. Germline-derived CDR1 and CDR2 are SGHNT and YYREEE (reference sequence). This CDR3 is 17 amino acids long. Here the CDR3 reads CVSSLGGQGANSYEQYF. The DNA of the CDR3 is TGTGTCAGCAGCTTGGGAGGACAGGGAGCGAACTCCTACGAGCAGTACTTC.

The rearrangement uses TRBV15 and TRBJ1-1; D call uncertain. V dropped 8 bases and J dropped 2 bases, with 15 bases sitting between them. CDR3 length equals 14 residues. Looked up from germline, CDR1 is LNHNV and CDR2 is YYDKDF (reference sequence). The CDR3 DNA reads as TGTGCCACCGGATGGGGTTTAGATAACACTGAAGCTTTCTTT. This sequence encodes CATGWGLDNTEAFF.

The V gene is TRBV30, the J gene TRBJ2-5; TRBD1 aligns across 7 bases. The CDR3 sequence is 14 residues long. The V gene end was trimmed by 0 bases and the J gene end by 7 bases; junction bases not matched to a gene: 8. Germline values: CDR1 GTSNPN, CDR2 SVGIG (reference sequence). CDR3 in amino acids: CAWSVSGGWRTQYF. CDR3 in DNA: TGTGCCTGGAGTGTCTCAGGGGGTTGGAGGACCCAGTACTTC.

This chain joins TRBV10-3 and TRBJ2-1; 8 nucleotides align to TRBD1. Germline CDR1 and CDR2: ENHRY and SYGVKD. Losses at the gene ends were 3 bases for V and 0 bases for J; bases not matched to a gene: 1. The CDR3 totals 15 residues. The CDR3 nucleotides are TGTGCCATCAGTGAAACAGGGGGCTCCTACAATGAGCAGTTCTTC. Encoded protein: CAISETGGSYNEQFF.

V gene TRBV11-2 combines with J gene TRBJ1-6; D not resolved. Germline CDR1 SGHAT, CDR2 FQNNGV. The CDR3 runs 15 residues. V was cut by 5 bases and J by 3 bases, with 11 bases left in between. The CDR3 DNA reads as TGTGCCAGCAGCAAAATGTCGGACTATAATTCACCCCTCCACTTT. This sequence encodes CASSKMSDYNSPLHF.

The chain combines TRBV4-1 with TRBJ2-7; possibly TRBD2 for D (6 bases). CDR3 length equals 14 residues. V was trimmed by 2 bases and J by 6 bases, leaving 14 bases between them. Germline CDR1 is MGHRA and CDR2 is YSYEKL. CDR3 sequence: CASSQRGGLGEQYF. The CDR3 DNA sequence: TGCGCCAGCAGCCAAAGGGGAGGTCTCGGCGAGCAGTACTTC.

This clone was seen more than once but under ten times. The V call is TRBV5-6, the J call TRBJ1-4, with unresolved D. Between the trimmed V and J ends, which lost 4 bases and 0 bases, there was a span of 10 bases. The length of the CDR3 is 15 residues. Germline loops: CDR1 SGHDT, CDR2 YYEEEE. The CDR3 bases are TGTGCCAGCAGCCCCGACCCTGCAACTAATGAAAAACTGTTTTTT. It specifies CASSPDPATNEKLFF.

The V gene is TRBV19, the J gene TRBJ1-4, with D possibly matching TRBD1 (6 bases). Trimming pared 5 bases from V and 5 bases from J, leaving 18 bases between. The CDR3 totals 16 residues. Germline V gene lookup returns CDR1 LNHDA and CDR2 SQIVND (reference sequence). The CDR3 spells CASSAKDRFLNEKLFF. The DNA for the CDR3 is TGTGCCAGTAGTGCCAAAGACAGGTTTCTAAATGAAAAACTGTTTTTT.

The CDR3 sequence is CASSFRRGAVPKNIQYF. The CDR3 DNA reads as TGTGCCAGCAGCTTTCGGAGGGGCGCGGTCCCTAAAAACATTCAGTACTTC. V and J are TRBV28 and TRBJ2-4, with a tentative D call TRBD2 (6 bases). This CDR3 has 17 residues. V was pared by 6 bases and J by 4 bases, with 22 bases between. Germline V lookup: CDR1 MDHEN, CDR2 SYDVKM. Drawing the rest from reference TRBV28 and TRBJ2-4, the complete variable domain is DVKVTQSSRYLVKRTGEKVFLECVQDMDHENMFWYRQDPGLGLRLIYFSYDVKMKEKGDIPEGYSVSREKKERFSLILESASTNQTSMYLCASSFRRGAVPKNIQYFGAGTRLSVL.

The chain has TRBV25-1 and TRBJ1-1; D might be TRBD1 (6 bases). Trimming left V 4 bases short and J 3 bases short, with 9 bases between. Germline V CDR1 and CDR2: MGHDK, SYGVNS. CDR3 length equals 13 residues. CDR3 nucleotides: TGTGCCAGCAGTGGGGGGCGTCACACTGAAGCTTTCTTT. It specifies CASSGGRHTEAFF.

This clone has only a few counts. The chain recombines TRBV19 with TRBJ2-2, with 11 bases aligning to TRBD2. Per the germline V gene, CDR1 is LNHDA and CDR2 is SQIVND (reference sequence). This CDR3 is built from 15 residues. J gave up 7 bases and V 7 bases, and 8 bases lay outside the gene matches. The CDR3 nucleotides are TGTGCCAGTACCGCACTAGCGGGAGCGATCGGGGAGCTGTTTTTT. Amino acid sequence: CASTALAGAIGELFF.